This TCR beta chain was profiled in a study of blood T cell repertoires in COVID-19. In Cohort 3, a recovered donor had either two negative PCRs, clearance, or symptom resolution. Clones were sequenced by immunoSEQ multiplex PCR, and TCRdb holds only the in-frame ones, with some missing. The sample contains 140,000 to 150,000 clones, 80% to 90% of which appear only once. CDR1 is SEHNR and CDR2 is FQNEAQ in the germline V gene (reference sequence). The CDR3 is 14 amino acids. Trimming removed 3 bases at V and 5 bases at J, with 11 bases between. This clone was observed once. This TCR was recovered from a man in his 60s who had recovered from COVID-19. Sequencing input: PBMCs or T cells enriched from blood (not recorded which). V usage is TRBV7-9 and J usage is TRBJ1-5; a weak D match, TRBD1 (5 bases). The CDR3 region has the DNA TGTGCCAGCAGCTTGGGGCAGGGTGATCAGCCCCAGCATTTT. This translates into CASSLGQGDQPQHF.